This T cell receptor (beta chain) is drawn from a study of blood T cell repertoires in COVID-19. Study as a whole: Collection of acute and convalescent COVID-19 samples took place in the United States, Italy and Spain. Sources were T cells, B-cell-depleted T cells, or PBMCs; the material itself was cDNA or gDNA.

This clone was counted ten times or more. This CDR3 contains 17 residues. Per the authors' pipeline: Using reference gene primer amplification, nucleated cell counts were estimated. TCRdb keeps only in-frame clones here, not all; method: immunoSEQ multiplex PCR. That table supplies the V and J calls and clone size; D and trimming were determined from the DNA. The sample includes 380,000 or so clones, roughly 80% seen only once; the top ten take about 1.2%. Material for sequencing was peripheral blood. This clonotype was obtained from a human donor with acute or convalescent COVID-19. The donor label of this sample is uncertain. The J gene is TRBJ2-3, the V gene TRBV21-1; TRBD2 reflects the table's D call only, with no check against the DNA. TRBV21-1 is a known pseudogene. CDR3 in DNA: TGTGCCAGCAGCAAAGGGGCAAGCGGGAGCGTAGGAGATACGCAGTATTTT. Translation: CASSKGASGSVGDTQYF.